This TCR beta chain was captured by sequencing in a study of CD8 T cells in ankylosing spondylitis. The TCR beta libraries were generated through quantitative 5'-RACE incorporating molecular barcodes. TCRdb fed the 5' RACE reads into MiXCR, producing one record per CDR3 protein. This sample has roughly 200,000 distinct CDR3 sequences, with around 24% found just once. Study-wide results and limits: Existing reports had already noted some motif variants in reactive arthritis synovial fluid and blood. Seemingly distinctive of ankylosing spondylitis blood was a TCR beta motif formed by eight highly homologous variants.

This CDR3 contains 16 residues. Trimming cost V 4 bases and J 8 bases, with 19 bases left between them. Looked up from germline, CDR1 is SGHRS and CDR2 is YFSETQ. Of note for this clonotype: Its antigen is as yet unknown. This may come from a read error, since a much larger clone is one base off.

The material sequenced was blood, either unsorted or a sorted T cell fraction (not recorded which). The TCR comes from a male donor with ankylosing spondylitis or in good health (not recorded which). J is TRBJ1-6 and V is TRBV5-1; TRBD1 is a possible D gene (6 bases). The CDR3 sequence is CASSPYSTGWDSPLHF. The CDR3 DNA follows: TGCGCCAGCAGCCCCTACTCGACAGGCTGGGATTCACCCCTCCACTTT.